These 24 T cell receptor beta chains were all obtained from the same sample, sequenced in a study of shared clonotypes between healthy human individuals. Some clones are missing from TCRdb's copy, which holds only in-frame ones; the method was immunoSEQ multiplex PCR. The table shows about 1.5 million clones, with about 96% occurring only once. Source material: naive CD4+ T cells sorted from blood. Subset: CD45RA+ positively selected. The receptor set was obtained from a man aged 30 to 45 in good health.

The chain is built from TRBV30 and TRBJ2-5, with 11 bases lining up with TRBD2. V lost 0 bases, J lost 9 bases, and 6 bases stayed unmatched. The CDR3 extends over 14 amino acids. From germline, CDR1 is GTSNPN and CDR2 SVGIG (reference sequence). The CDR3 sequence: CAWSVLAGGGAQYF. CDR3 sequence (DNA): TGTGCCTGGAGTGTGCTAGCGGGAGGAGGGGCCCAGTACTTC. Drawing the rest from reference TRBV30 and TRBJ2-5, the complete variable domain is SQTIHQWPATLVQPVGSPLSLECTVEGTSNPNLYWYRQAAGRGLQLLFYSVGIGQISSEVPQNLSASRPQDRQFILSSKKLLLSDSGFYLCAWSVLAGGGAQYFGPGTRLLVL.

The V gene is TRBV9, the J gene TRBJ2-3, with D uncertain. The V end was cut by 3 bases, the J end by 4 bases, with 12 bases between. The CDR3 loop spans 14 amino acids. The germline gives CDR1 SGDLS, CDR2 YYNGEE. The CDR3 spells CASSALSAADTQYF. The CDR3 DNA reads TGTGCCAGCAGCGCACTGTCGGCGGCAGATACGCAGTATTTT.

The genes are TRBV4-3 and TRBJ1-2, with D possibly being TRBD1 (6 bases). There are 14 residues in the CDR3. In germline, CDR1 is LGHNA, CDR2 YSLEER. With 0 bases removed from V and 3 bases from J, the gap between germline ends came to 8 bases. DNA for the CDR3: TGCGCCAGCAGCCAAGAAGCAGGGGACTATGGCTACACCTTC. Translation gives CASSQEAGDYGYTF.

This chain uses TRBV18 with TRBJ2-7; maybe TRBD2 (6 bases). Trimming took 2 bases from V and 3 from J, leaving 14 bases between them. The CDR3 has 15 residues. CDR1 is KGHSH, CDR2 LQKENI, per germline. The CDR3 coding sequence is TGTGCCAGCTCACCAGGGGCTAGCGAGTTCTACGAGCAGTACTTC. It encodes CASSPGASEFYEQYF.

This rearrangement joins TRBV2 to TRBJ2-5; a possible D gene is TRBD2 (6 bases). Germline CDR1 reads SNHLY; CDR2 reads FYNNEI. This CDR3 is built from 15 residues. V was pared by 3 bases and J by 2 bases, with 13 bases between. The CDR3 loop reads CASSDPGDVQETQYF. The CDR3 DNA reads TGTGCCAGCAGTGACCCGGGGGACGTTCAAGAGACCCAGTACTTC.

The V and J genes are TRBV9 and TRBJ2-3; TRBD2 matches 9 bases. This CDR3 has 16 amino acids. From germline, CDR1 is SGDLS and CDR2 YYNGEE. The V gene end was trimmed by 0 bases and the J gene end by 2 bases; junction bases not matched to a gene: 4. Written as DNA, the CDR3 is TGTGCCAGCAGCGTAGGCCCTAGCGGGATCACAGATACGCAGTATTTT. This codes for CASSVGPSGITDTQYF.

The V call is TRBV9, the J call TRBJ2-6; 9 nucleotides agree with TRBD2. The CDR3 has 17 residues. From germline, CDR1 is SGDLS and CDR2 YYNGEE. The V segment lost 4 bases and the J segment 0 bases; nucleotides outside the gene matches: 5. CDR3 DNA sequence: TGTGCCAGCAGCACACTAGCGGGTCTCTCTGGGGCCAACGTCCTGACTTTC. Its translation is CASSTLAGLSGANVLTF.

V usage is TRBV13 and J usage is TRBJ2-7; D is possibly TRBD2 (6 bases). The CDR3 contains 13 residues. V was clipped by 1 base and J by 12 bases, with 16 bases between them. CDR1 and CDR2 (germline): PRHDT, FYEKMQ (reference sequence). CDR3 nucleotide sequence: TGTGCCAGCAGCTTAGCGGGAGCCAGTTCTGTGTACTTC. As protein: CASSLAGASSVYF.

The chain links TRBV27 to TRBJ1-5; D ambiguous. The CDR3 spans 13 residues. V dropped 5 bases and J dropped 5 bases, with 10 bases sitting between them. The V gene's germline CDR1 is MNHEY and CDR2 SMNVEV (reference sequence). Written as DNA, the CDR3 is TGTGCCAGCAGTGCGGAACGACATCAGCCCCAGCATTTT. Translation: CASSAERHQPQHF.

This chain links TRBV6-1 with TRBJ2-7; D unclear. Trimming shortened V by 3 bases and J by 2 bases, and 11 bases separated the two germline ends. CDR3 length: 14 residues. Looked up from germline, CDR1 is MNHNS and CDR2 is SASEGT. CDR3 region: CASSDGMGTYEQYF. CDR3 coding DNA: TGTGCCAGCAGTGATGGTATGGGGACCTACGAGCAGTACTTC.

This chain uses TRBV5-1 with TRBJ2-3, with no clear D. The CDR3 covers 15 residues. The V end was cut by 1 base, the J end by 3 bases, with 12 bases between. The germline CDR1 and CDR2 sequences are SGHRS and YFSETQ. The CDR3 DNA follows: TGCGCCAGCAGCTTGTCCGAGCCTCGGACAGATACGCAGTATTTT. Residues: CASSLSEPRTDTQYF.

The chain combines TRBV7-9 with TRBJ1-4, with D unclear. This CDR3 is built from 16 residues. Trimming stripped 5 bases from V and 4 bases from J, with 17 bases between. Germline V CDR1 and CDR2: SEHNR, FQNEAQ (reference sequence). CDR3 in amino acids: CASSERGGQVNEKLFF. CDR3 nucleotide sequence: TGTGCCAGCAGCGAGCGAGGAGGGCAGGTTAATGAAAAACTGTTTTTT.

The chain joins TRBV4-1 to TRBJ2-1; TRBD2 might be the D (5 bases). CDR3 length: 15 amino acids. In germline, CDR1 is MGHRA, CDR2 YSYEKL. V was pared by 2 bases and J by 8 bases, with 16 bases between. The CDR3 nucleotides are TGCGCCAGCAGCCAAAGGACCGTACACGGGGATGAGCAGTTCTTC. Amino acids: CASSQRTVHGDEQFF.

On this clone itself: One junction end disagrees with the germline gene, perhaps due to a read error. This chain uses TRBV2 with TRBJ2-1, with D tentatively TRBD2 (6 bases). This CDR3 has 14 residues. CDR1 is SNHLY, CDR2 FYNNEI, per germline. CDR3 sequence (DNA): TGTGCCATCTGGCTGGGACTTTCCTTCAATGAGCAGTTCTTC. Translating it yields CAIWLGLSFNEQFF. Based on the CDR3 plus reference TRBV2 and TRBJ2-1, the full variable domain is EPEVTQTPSHQVTQMGQEVILRCVPISNHLYFYWYRQILGQKVEFLVSFYNNEISEKSEIFDDQFSVERPDGSNFTLKIRSTKLEDSAMYFCAIWLGLSFNEQFFGPGTRLTVL.

This clone was observed a single time. The chain uses TRBV4-3 and TRBJ2-1, with D maybe TRBD2 (5 bases). Germline CDR1 is LGHNA and CDR2 is YSLEER. CDR3 length: 13 residues. Between the trimmed V and J ends, which lost 0 bases and 9 bases, there was a span of 9 bases. The CDR3 sequence: CASSQDGGGEQFF. CDR3 nucleotides: TGCGCCAGCAGCCAAGACGGAGGAGGTGAGCAGTTCTTC.

The gene calls are TRBV5-4 and TRBJ1-2, with 7 nucleotides matching TRBD1. There are 14 residues in the CDR3. From germline, CDR1 is SGHNT and CDR2 YYREEE (reference sequence). The J segment lost 1 base and the V segment lost 1 base, leaving 1 base of the junction unmatched. The CDR3 sequence: CASSLQGVNYGYTF. The DNA for the CDR3 is TGTGCCAGCAGCTTGCAGGGGGTTAACTATGGCTACACCTTC.

The rearrangement links TRBV7-9 to TRBJ2-3; 10 bases align to TRBD2. V dropped 4 bases and J dropped 3; count of bases not matched to a gene: 10. The germline V gene has CDR1 SEHNR and CDR2 FQNEAQ (reference sequence). The CDR3 is 17 amino acids. In DNA, the CDR3 is TGTGCCAGCAGCTCCCCCGGACTAGCGGAGATAACAGATACGCAGTATTTT. Amino acids: CASSSPGLAEITDTQYF.

The genes are TRBV5-1 and TRBJ2-3, with D hard to call. The CDR3 is 16 amino acids. V was trimmed by 4 bases and J by 5 bases, leaving 20 bases between them. The V gene's germline CDR1 is SGHRS and CDR2 YFSETQ. CDR3 region: CASSPGEAFRLDTQYF. The CDR3 DNA follows: TGCGCCAGCAGCCCTGGCGAGGCATTCAGATTAGATACGCAGTATTTT.

The gene calls are TRBV7-9 and TRBJ2-7; 10 bases agree with TRBD2. This CDR3 has 16 residues. The germline V gene encodes CDR1 SEHNR and CDR2 FQNEAQ (reference sequence). The J segment lost 3 bases and the V segment lost 1 base, leaving 6 bases of the junction unmatched. The CDR3 loop reads CASSLVSGRVGYEQYF. CDR3 sequence (DNA): TGTGCCAGCAGCTTAGTAAGCGGGAGGGTCGGCTACGAGCAGTACTTC.

The gene calls are TRBV11-2 and TRBJ2-7; TRBD2 aligns across 7 bases. Looked up from germline, CDR1 is SGHAT and CDR2 is FQNNGV. The V segment lost 8 bases and the J segment 2 bases; nucleotides outside the gene matches: 9. This CDR3 contains 14 residues. The CDR3 loop reads CASGPASGAYEQYF. In DNA form, the CDR3 reads TGTGCCAGCGGCCCGGCTAGCGGAGCCTACGAGCAGTACTTC.

This clone was found once. This chain links TRBV5-1 with TRBJ1-2, with TRBD1 matching over 10 bases. With 4 bases clipped from V and 8 bases from J, the junction kept 5 bases outside the gene matches. The CDR3 consists of 13 residues. Per the germline V gene, CDR1 is SGHRS and CDR2 is YFSETQ. The CDR3 protein is CASSPTGGSGYTF. For the CDR3, the DNA is TGCGCCAGCAGCCCGACAGGGGGCTCGGGCTACACCTTC.

V usage is TRBV5-6 and J usage is TRBJ2-7, with D tentatively TRBD1 or TRBD2 (5 bases each). Trimming removed 4 bases from V and 4 bases from J, with 15 bases in between. This CDR3 spans 14 amino acids. Germline lookup yields CDR1 SGHDT and CDR2 YYEEEE. The CDR3, as DNA: TGTGCCAGCAGCCATCCGGGACCCCAATACGAGCAGTACTTC. It encodes CASSHPGPQYEQYF.

The genes are TRBV10-2 and TRBJ1-3; maybe TRBD1 (5 bases). Germline V lookup: CDR1 WSHSY, CDR2 SAAADI. This CDR3 spans 16 amino acids. Trimming shortened V by 6 bases and J by 3 bases, and 18 bases separated the two germline ends. The CDR3 protein is CASSSSGSGIGNTIYF. The CDR3 DNA sequence: TGCGCCAGCAGCTCGTCGGGGTCAGGGATTGGAAACACCATATATTTT.

This clone has a single count. The chain employs TRBV6-5 and TRBJ1-1; 7 nucleotides line up with TRBD1. The CDR3 has 14 residues. The germline V gene encodes CDR1 MNHEY and CDR2 SVGAGI. Unmatched junction bases numbered 7, after V lost 9 bases and J lost 0 bases. CDR3 loop: CASQDRIMNTEAFF. In nucleotides, the CDR3 is TGTGCCAGTCAGGACAGGATCATGAACACTGAAGCTTTCTTT.